The count of the clone carrying this T cell receptor (beta chain) is one. As yet, its antigen is unknown. Using immunoSEQ multiplex PCR, the repertoire was profiled, and TCRdb retains in-frame clones only, with some absent. The table has fewer than 85,000 clones, around 87% seen once. Germline CDR1 reads MGHDK; CDR2 reads SYGVNS. The CDR3 has 13 amino acids. V was shortened by 6 bases and J by 5 bases, with 13 bases between the two germline ends. This entry comes from a study of T cell responses to AZD1222 COVID-19 vaccine. Second doses that came at about 4 or about 12 weeks were put together. Study results and limitations: Baseline antibody screening turned up just five to seven seropositive AZD1222 recipients. Donors, mostly white British, included more females; clonal diversity was possibly underestimated.

The receptor was isolated from an adult who received the AZD1222 COVID-19 vaccine. The genes are TRBV25-1 and TRBJ1-1; no reliable D call. Sequenced here: peripheral blood, sampled 28 days after the second AZD1222 dose. CDR3 protein: CASRLDQWTEAFF. The CDR3 DNA is TGTGCCAGCAGACTTGACCAGTGGACTGAAGCTTTCTTT.